Presented here are 18 T cell receptor beta chains from one specimen sequenced in a study of identical twins. MiXCR, run by TCRdb on the 5' RACE reads, gives a single entry per CDR3 protein. The table has 450,000 or so distinct CDR3 sequences, approximately 14% seen once; the top ten hold approximately 1%. The data were also submitted as part of a second study, on yellow fever vaccine responses in identical twins.

Sequencing was carried out using CD4+ T cells sorted from blood. The receptor source for this set is a woman aged 18 to 35 in good health.

This clonotype was picked up a small number of times. In nucleotides, the CDR3 is TGCAGTGCCGAACCCGGGACTAAAGAGACCCAGTACTTC. Its translation is CSAEPGTKETQYF. V gene TRBV20-1 combines with J gene TRBJ2-5; 7 bases fit TRBD2. The CDR3 consists of 13 residues. Germline V gene data show CDR1 as DFQATT and CDR2 as SNEGSKA (reference sequence). Losses at the gene ends were 6 bases for V and 3 bases for J; bases not matched to a gene: 7.

This clonotype was seen many times. The chain employs TRBV28 and TRBJ1-6; D may be TRBD1 (6 bases). This CDR3 has 14 amino acids. The germline V gene has CDR1 MDHEN and CDR2 SYDVKM. V lost 6 bases, J lost 5 bases, and 11 bases lay in between. The CDR3 reads CASRSQGNNSPLHF. In DNA form, the CDR3 reads TGTGCCAGCAGGTCACAGGGTAATAATTCACCCCTCCACTTT.

This clonotype was observed a few times. An end of the junction does not agree with germline; a read error may underlie this. The V gene is TRBV7-7, the J gene TRBJ1-4; D possibly corresponds to TRBD1 (5 bases). The CDR3 covers 15 residues. CDR1 is SSHAT and CDR2 is FNYEAQ in the germline V gene (reference sequence). CDR3 loop: CASSPTGGTNEKLFF. In DNA form, the CDR3 reads TGTGCTAGCAGTCCTACAGGAGGGACTAATGAAAAACTGTTTTTT.

This chain connects TRBV11-1 to TRBJ2-6; D perhaps matches TRBD1 (5 bases). V shed 3 bases and J shed 2 bases, with 23 bases lying between them. The CDR3 runs to 20 residues. CDR1 is SGHAT, CDR2 FQDESV, per germline (reference sequence). The CDR3 loop reads CASSFRPTKLRDPGANVLTF. For the CDR3, the DNA is TGTGCCAGCAGCTTTAGACCAACTAAACTCAGGGATCCTGGGGCCAACGTCCTGACTTTC. Drawing the rest from reference TRBV11-1 and TRBJ2-6, the complete variable domain is EAEVAQSPRYKITEKSQAVAFWCDPISGHATLYWYRQILGQGPELLVQFQDESVVDDSQLPKDRFSAERLKGVDSTLKIQPAELGDSAMYLCASSFRPTKLRDPGANVLTFGAGSRLTVL.

The sample holds a few counts of this clonotype. The rearrangement joins TRBV29-1 to TRBJ2-3; D could derive from TRBD1 or TRBD2 (6 bases each). Trimming took off 2 bases at V and 0 bases at J, with 18 bases between the two ends. This CDR3 contains 17 residues. Germline CDR1 and CDR2: SQVTM and ANQGSEA. The CDR3 is CSVENVVTGASTDTQYF. Here the CDR3 DNA reads TGCAGCGTTGAAAACGTTGTCACGGGGGCGAGCACAGATACGCAGTATTTT.

The chain is built from TRBV12-3 or TRBV12-4 and TRBJ1-5; D unclear. The CDR3 is 13 residues long. V was pared by 3 bases and J by 7 bases, with 10 bases between. This chain's CDR3 is CASSFEVYQPQHF. CDR3 nucleotides: TGTGCCAGCAGTTTTGAGGTTTACCAGCCCCAGCATTTT.

This clonotype was counted many times. The gene calls are TRBV20-1 and TRBJ1-1; D is undetermined. V gave up 3 bases and J gave up 6 bases, with 23 bases separating them. The CDR3 is 16 amino acids. Germline CDR1 and CDR2: DFQATT and SNEGSKA (reference sequence). CDR3 in amino acids: CSASPASWASGAEAFF. Written as DNA, the CDR3 is TGCAGTGCTAGTCCGGCCTCCTGGGCATCTGGCGCTGAAGCTTTCTTT.

V is TRBV5-6 and J is TRBJ2-7, with TRBD1 identical over 7 bases. Germline V gene data show CDR1 as SGHDT and CDR2 as YYEEEE. The CDR3 is 17 residues long. J was trimmed by 1 base and V by 4 bases; bases with no gene match: 14. The CDR3 DNA sequence: TGTGCCAGCAGCCACGGGCGCCCCGGGACAGTATCCTACGAGCAGTACTTC. Translated: CASSHGRPGTVSYEQYF.

This clonotype was observed at least ten times. V and J are TRBV6-5 and TRBJ2-7; the D gene is possibly TRBD1 (5 bases). The V gene lost 0 bases and the J gene lost 2 bases, with 14 bases spanning the gap. CDR1 MNHEY and CDR2 SVGAGI come from the germline V gene. The CDR3 has 16 amino acids. CDR3 nucleotide sequence: TGTGCCAGCAGTTACTCCCGTTCTCCAGGGACCTACGAGCAGTACTTC. Translating it yields CASSYSRSPGTYEQYF.

This clonotype was seen repeatedly, ten times or more. One junction end disagrees with the germline gene, perhaps due to a read error. CDR3 nucleotide sequence: TGTGCCAGCAGACCCACAGGGCGCTTC. This encodes CASRPTGRF. The chain combines TRBV28 with TRBJ2-7; D might be TRBD1 (6 bases). This CDR3 has 9 residues. Looked up from germline, CDR1 is MDHEN and CDR2 is SYDVKM. Drawing the rest from reference TRBV28 and TRBJ2-7, the complete variable domain is DVKVTQSSRYLVKRTGEKVFLECVQDMDHENMFWYRQDPGLGLRLIYFSYDVKMKEKGDIPEGYSVSREKKERFSLILESASTNQTSMYLCASRPTGRFGPGTRLTVT.

This clonotype was counted ten times or more. The chain recombines TRBV12-3 or TRBV12-4 with TRBJ2-2, with TRBD2 as a possible D gene (5 bases). V dropped 8 bases and J dropped 3 bases, with 10 bases sitting between them. There are 13 residues in the CDR3. CDR3 sequence: CASQPGDTGELFF. The DNA for the CDR3 is TGTGCCAGCCAACCCGGGGACACCGGGGAGCTGTTTTTT.

This clonotype was seen only a few times. The chain recombines TRBV6-2 or TRBV6-3 with TRBJ1-1; D uncertain. CDR3 size: 14 residues. Germline V lookup: CDR1 MNHEY, CDR2 SVGEGT. Trimming pared 6 bases from V and 2 bases from J, leaving 13 bases between. The CDR3 DNA reads as TGTGCCAGCAGCCCGACATGGCCCAACACTGAAGCTTTCTTT. This gives the protein CASSPTWPNTEAFF.

This clonotype occurred a few times. The chain uses TRBV4-2 and TRBJ2-1; D gene ambiguous. Germline CDR1 reads LGHNA; CDR2 reads YNFKEQ. V gave up 0 bases and J gave up 12 bases, with 21 bases separating them. The CDR3 contains 16 residues. CDR3 coding DNA: TGTGCCAGCAGCCAAGATCTCCCGCGCGAGCCCCTACGGCAGTTCTTC. Protein product: CASSQDLPREPLRQFF.

This clonotype has a count of ten or more. The chain joins TRBV5-1 to TRBJ2-1; D might be TRBD1 or TRBD2, each matching 5 bases. The V gene lost 4 bases and the J gene lost 4 bases, with 15 bases spanning the gap. The CDR3 has 15 residues. Germline V gene data show CDR1 as SGHRS and CDR2 as YFSETQ. The CDR3 region is CASSVGTDPYNEQFF. In DNA, the CDR3 is TGCGCCAGCAGCGTAGGGACGGATCCTTACAATGAGCAGTTCTTC.

This clonotype was found many times. The J gene is TRBJ1-4, the V gene TRBV5-1; 10 nucleotides agree with TRBD1. The CDR3 extends over 15 amino acids. Germline V gives CDR1 SGHRS, CDR2 YFSETQ. The J segment lost 7 bases and the V segment lost 2 bases, leaving 5 bases of the junction unmatched. The CDR3 loop reads CASSLTTGGLEKLFF. As DNA, the CDR3 is TGCGCCAGCAGCTTAACGACAGGGGGCCTTGAAAAACTGTTTTTT.

This clonotype was picked up a small number of times. The chain joins TRBV19 to TRBJ2-6; D remains unclear. From germline, CDR1 is LNHDA and CDR2 SQIVND (reference sequence). Trimming removed 8 bases from V and 0 bases from J, with 8 bases in between. The CDR3 sequence is 14 residues long. For the CDR3, the DNA is TGTGCCAGTTCAGTGGACTCTGGGGCCAACGTCCTGACTTTC. Its protein product is CASSVDSGANVLTF.

This clonotype was seen a few times. J is TRBJ1-1 and V is TRBV6-1, with D unclear. The CDR3 loop spans 13 amino acids. From germline, CDR1 is MNHNS and CDR2 SASEGT. The germline V and J ends were trimmed by 1 base and 10 bases, with 13 bases remaining between them. The CDR3 bases are TGTGCCAGCAGTGAAGTACGGAATCCTGGAGCTTTCTTT. Its translation is CASSEVRNPGAFF.

This clonotype was recorded a few times. V gene TRBV7-9 combines with J gene TRBJ1-2, with D uncertain. This CDR3 is built from 15 residues. Trimming pared 2 bases from V and 1 base from J, leaving 11 bases between. Germline loops: CDR1 SEHNR, CDR2 FQNEAQ (reference sequence). This chain's CDR3 is CASSLSDGINYGYTF. In DNA form, the CDR3 reads TGTGCCAGCAGCTTATCGGACGGAATTAACTATGGCTACACCTTC.